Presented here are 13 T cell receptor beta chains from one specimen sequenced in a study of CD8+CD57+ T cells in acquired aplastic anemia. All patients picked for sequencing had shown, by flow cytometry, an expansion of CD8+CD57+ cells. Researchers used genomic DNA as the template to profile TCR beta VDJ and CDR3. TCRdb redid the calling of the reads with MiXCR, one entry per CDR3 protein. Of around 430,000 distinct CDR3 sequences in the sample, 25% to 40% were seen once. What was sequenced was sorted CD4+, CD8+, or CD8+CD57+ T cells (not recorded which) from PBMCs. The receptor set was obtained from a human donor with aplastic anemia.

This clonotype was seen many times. The CDR3 here is CASSPTSGNYGYTF. In DNA, the CDR3 is TGCGCCAGCAGCCCCACCTCTGGGAACTATGGCTACACCTTC. V and J are TRBV5-1 and TRBJ1-2; D call uncertain. Trimming took 4 bases from V and 2 from J, leaving 12 bases between them. Germline loops: CDR1 SGHRS, CDR2 YFSETQ. This CDR3 comprises 14 residues. Full variable domain (rest looked up from reference TRBV5-1 and TRBJ1-2): KAGVTQTPRYLIKTRGQQVTLSCSPISGHRSVSWYQQTPGQGLQFLFEYFSETQRNKGNFPGRFSGRQFSNSRSEMNVSTLELGDSALYLCASSPTSGNYGYTFGSGTRLTVV.

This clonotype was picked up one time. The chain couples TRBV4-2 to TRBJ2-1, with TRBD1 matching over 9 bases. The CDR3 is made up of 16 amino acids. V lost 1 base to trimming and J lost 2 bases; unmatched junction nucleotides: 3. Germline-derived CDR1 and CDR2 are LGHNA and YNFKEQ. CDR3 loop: CASSQGNRGPYNEQFF. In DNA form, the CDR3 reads TGTGCCAGCAGCCAAGGGAACAGGGGGCCCTACAATGAGCAGTTCTTC.

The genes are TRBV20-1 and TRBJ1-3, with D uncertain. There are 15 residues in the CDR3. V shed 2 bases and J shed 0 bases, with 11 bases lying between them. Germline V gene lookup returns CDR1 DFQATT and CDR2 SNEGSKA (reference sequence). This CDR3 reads CSARPLRGSGNTIYF. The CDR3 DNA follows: TGCAGTGCTAGACCCCTCCGAGGCTCTGGAAACACCATATATTTT.

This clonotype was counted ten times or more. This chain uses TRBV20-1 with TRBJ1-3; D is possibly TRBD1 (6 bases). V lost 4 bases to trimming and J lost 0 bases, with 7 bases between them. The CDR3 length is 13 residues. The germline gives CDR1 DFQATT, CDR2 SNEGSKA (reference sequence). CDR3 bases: TGCAGTGCTACGACAGGCTCTGGAAACACCATATATTTT. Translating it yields CSATTGSGNTIYF.

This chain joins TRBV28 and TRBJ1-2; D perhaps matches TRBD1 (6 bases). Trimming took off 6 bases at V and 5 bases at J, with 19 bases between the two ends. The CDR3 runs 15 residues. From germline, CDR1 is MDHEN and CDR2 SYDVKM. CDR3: CASSSPSWTVYGYTF. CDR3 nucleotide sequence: TGTGCCAGCAGCTCCCCCTCATGGACAGTTTATGGCTACACCTTC.

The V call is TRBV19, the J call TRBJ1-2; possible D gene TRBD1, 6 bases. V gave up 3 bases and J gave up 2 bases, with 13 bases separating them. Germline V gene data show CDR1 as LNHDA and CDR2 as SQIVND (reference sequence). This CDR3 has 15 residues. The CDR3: CASSITQGANYGYTF. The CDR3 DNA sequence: TGTGCCAGTAGTATCACACAGGGAGCGAACTATGGCTACACCTTC. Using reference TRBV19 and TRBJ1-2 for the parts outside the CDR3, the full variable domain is DGGITQSPKYLFRKEGQNVTLSCEQNLNHDAMYWYRQDPGQGLRLIYYSQIVNDFQKGDIAEGYSVSREKKESFPLTVTSAQKNPTAFYLCASSITQGANYGYTFGSGTRLTVV.

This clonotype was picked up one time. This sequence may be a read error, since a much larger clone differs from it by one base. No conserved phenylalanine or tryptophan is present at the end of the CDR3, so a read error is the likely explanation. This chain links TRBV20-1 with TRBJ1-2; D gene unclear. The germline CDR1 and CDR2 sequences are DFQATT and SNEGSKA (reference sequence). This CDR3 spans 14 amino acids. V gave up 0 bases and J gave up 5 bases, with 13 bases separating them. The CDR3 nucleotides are TGCAGTGCTAGAGAGAGAGTCCGGGGATATGGCTACACCCTC. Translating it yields CSARERVRGYGYTL.

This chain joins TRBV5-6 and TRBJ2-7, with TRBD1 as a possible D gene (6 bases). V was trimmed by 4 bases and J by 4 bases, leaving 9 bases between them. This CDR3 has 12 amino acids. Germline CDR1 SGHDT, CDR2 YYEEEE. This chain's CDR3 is CASSIGQYEQYF. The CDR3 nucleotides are TGTGCCAGCAGCATCGGACAGTACGAGCAGTACTTC.

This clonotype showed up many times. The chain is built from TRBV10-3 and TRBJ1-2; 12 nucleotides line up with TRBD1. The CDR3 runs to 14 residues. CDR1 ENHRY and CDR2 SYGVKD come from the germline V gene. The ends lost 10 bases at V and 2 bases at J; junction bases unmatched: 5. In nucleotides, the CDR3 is TGTGCCACCCGGGACAGGGGGCAAAACTATGGCTACACCTTC. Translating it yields CATRDRGQNYGYTF.

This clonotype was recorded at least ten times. CDR3 region: CASSGTTNTEAFF. CDR3 sequence (DNA): TGTGCCTCATCCGGGACAACAAACACTGAAGCTTTCTTT. This sequence joins TRBV7-3 and TRBJ1-1, with D possibly matching TRBD1 (6 bases). The CDR3 is 13 residues long. The ends were cut back, 11 bases at V and 2 bases at J, with 15 bases in the middle. CDR1 and CDR2 (germline): SGHTA, FQGTGA.

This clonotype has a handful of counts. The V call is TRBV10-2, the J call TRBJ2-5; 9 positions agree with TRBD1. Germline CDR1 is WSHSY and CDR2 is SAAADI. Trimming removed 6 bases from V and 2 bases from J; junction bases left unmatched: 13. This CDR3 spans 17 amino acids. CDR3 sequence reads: CASRKGQGGVRQETQYF. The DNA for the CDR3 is TGCGCCAGCAGAAAGGGACAGGGAGGAGTCCGGCAAGAGACCCAGTACTTC.

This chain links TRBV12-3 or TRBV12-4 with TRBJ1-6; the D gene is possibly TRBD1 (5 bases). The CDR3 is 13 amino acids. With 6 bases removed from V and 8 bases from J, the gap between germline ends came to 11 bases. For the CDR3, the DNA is TGTGCCAGCAGGGGTCAAGGGGATTCACCCCTCCACTTT. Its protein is CASRGQGDSPLHF.

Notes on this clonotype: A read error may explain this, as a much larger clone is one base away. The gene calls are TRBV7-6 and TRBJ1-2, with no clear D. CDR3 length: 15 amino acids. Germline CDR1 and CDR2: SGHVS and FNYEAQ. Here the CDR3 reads CARSLDGGRDYGYTF. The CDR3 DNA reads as TGTGCCCGCAGCTTAGATGGAGGGAGGGACTATGGCTACACCTTC.